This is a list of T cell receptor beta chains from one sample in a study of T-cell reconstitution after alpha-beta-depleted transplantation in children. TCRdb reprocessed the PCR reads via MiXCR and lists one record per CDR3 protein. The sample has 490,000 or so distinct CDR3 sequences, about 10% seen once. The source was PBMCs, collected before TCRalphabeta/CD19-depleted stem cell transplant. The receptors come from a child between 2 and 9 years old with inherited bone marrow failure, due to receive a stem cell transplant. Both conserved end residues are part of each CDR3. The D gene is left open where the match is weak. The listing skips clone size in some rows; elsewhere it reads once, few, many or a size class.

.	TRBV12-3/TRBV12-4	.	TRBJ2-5	CASGRDPPSETQYF	TGTGCCAGCGGAAGGGACCCGCCGAGTGAGACCCAGTACTTC
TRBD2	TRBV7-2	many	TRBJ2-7	CASSFLAGVGYEQYF	TGTGCCAGCAGCTTTCTAGCGGGAGTGGGGTACGAGCAGTACTTC
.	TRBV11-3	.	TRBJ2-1	CASSLGTSDEQFF	TGTGCCAGCAGCTTAGGGACATCCGATGAGCAGTTCTTC
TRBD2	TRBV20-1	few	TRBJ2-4	CSAEALAGGFQYF	TGCAGTGCGGAAGCGCTAGCGGGAGGCTTTCAGTACTTC
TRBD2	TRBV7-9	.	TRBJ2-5	CASSRRTSGSFQETQYF	TGTGCCAGCAGCCGAAGAACTAGCGGGAGTTTCCAAGAGACCCAGTACTTC
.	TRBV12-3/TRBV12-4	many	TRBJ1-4	CASSHGAKLFF	TGTGCCAGCAGCCACGGGGCAAAACTGTTTTTT
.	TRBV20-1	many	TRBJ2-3	CSASKGITDTQYF	TGCAGTGCTAGTAAGGGGATCACAGATACGCAGTATTTT
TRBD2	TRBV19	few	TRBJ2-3	CASSITPSGMTDTQYF	TGTGCCAGTAGTATCACGCCTAGCGGGATGACAGATACGCAGTATTTT
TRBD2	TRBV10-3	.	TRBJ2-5	CAISESWGTSGQETQYF	TGTGCCATCAGTGAGTCTTGGGGGACTAGCGGACAAGAGACCCAGTACTTC
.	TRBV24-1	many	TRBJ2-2	CATSDSRESSAGELFF	TGTGCCACCAGTGATTCCCGGGAGTCAAGCGCCGGGGAGCTGTTTTTT
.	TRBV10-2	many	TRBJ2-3	CASSWGLSDTQYF	TGCGCCAGCAGTTGGGGATTATCAGATACGCAGTATTTT
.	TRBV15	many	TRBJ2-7	CATSRESGQTYEQYF	TGTGCCACCAGCAGAGAGTCAGGGCAGACATACGAGCAGTACTTC
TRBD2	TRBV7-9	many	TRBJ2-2	CASSSWEASGNTGELFF	TGTGCCAGCAGCTCCTGGGAGGCTAGCGGAAACACCGGGGAGCTGTTTTTT
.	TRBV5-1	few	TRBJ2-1	CASSLFVSGNEQFF	TGCGCCAGCAGCTTGTTTGTTAGCGGCAATGAGCAGTTCTTC
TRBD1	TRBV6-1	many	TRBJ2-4	CASTKERGLVVIQYF	TGTGCCAGCACCAAAGAGAGGGGGCTCGTTGTCATTCAGTACTTC
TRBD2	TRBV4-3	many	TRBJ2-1	CASSREAGGSYNEQFF	TGCGCCAGCAGCCGAGAAGCGGGAGGGTCCTACAATGAGCAGTTCTTC
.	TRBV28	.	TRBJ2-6	CASSLVAVSGANVLTF	TGTGCCAGCAGTTTGGTCGCGGTCTCTGGGGCCAACGTCCTGACTTTC
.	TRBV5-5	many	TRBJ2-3	CASSPIHVDTQYF	TGTGCCAGCAGCCCGATTCATGTAGATACGCAGTATTTT
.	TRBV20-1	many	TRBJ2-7	CSASWHPSGSYEQYF	TGCAGTGCTAGTTGGCACCCTTCAGGGTCATACGAGCAGTACTTC
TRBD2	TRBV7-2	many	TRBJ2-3	CASSYIAGVLDTQYF	TGTGCCAGCAGCTATATAGCGGGAGTCTTAGATACGCAGTATTTT
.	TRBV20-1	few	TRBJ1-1	CSSHLNTEAFF	TGCAGTTCGCACTTGAACACTGAAGCTTTCTTT
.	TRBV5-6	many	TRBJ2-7	CASSRTAGGGEQYF	TGTGCCAGCAGCCGGACAGCTGGGGGAGGGGAGCAGTACTTC
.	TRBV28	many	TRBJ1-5	CASSSSTQGWTYSNQPQHF	TGTGCCAGCAGTTCGTCCACACAGGGATGGACGTATAGCAATCAGCCCCAGCATTTT
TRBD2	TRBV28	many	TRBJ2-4	CASSSSARLAGDFIQYF	TGTGCCAGCAGTTCCTCCGCTAGACTAGCGGGAGATTTCATTCAGTACTTC
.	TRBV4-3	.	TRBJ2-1	CASSPHTGTLNEQFF	TGCGCCAGCAGCCCCCACACCGGGACTCTCAATGAGCAGTTCTTC
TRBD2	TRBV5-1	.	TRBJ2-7	CASSSTTGASGVLRSIYDQYF	TGCGCCAGCAGCTCCACCACTGGGGCTAGCGGAGTCCTTCGTTCTATCTACGACCAGTACTTC
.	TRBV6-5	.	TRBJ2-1	CASSYSDRYNEQFF	TGTGCCAGCAGTTACTCAGACAGGTACAATGAGCAGTTCTTC
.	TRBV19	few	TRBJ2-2	CASSIMPGNTGELFF	TGTGCCAGTAGTATTATGCCGGGGAATACCGGGGAGCTGTTTTTT
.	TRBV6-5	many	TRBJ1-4	CASSYSGGSVGLFF	TGTGCCAGCAGTTACTCTGGGGGCTCGGTGGGACTGTTTTTT
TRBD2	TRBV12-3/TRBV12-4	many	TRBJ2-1	CASSFGTSGSSGYNEQFF	TGTGCCAGCAGTTTTGGTACTAGCGGGAGTTCTGGATACAATGAGCAGTTCTTC
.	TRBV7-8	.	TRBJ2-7	CASSPGVDYEQYF	TGTGCCAGCAGCCCCGGGGTGGACTACGAGCAGTACTTC
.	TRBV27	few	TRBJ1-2	CASSLGPGRGYGYTF	TGTGCCAGCAGTTTAGGCCCAGGGCGGGGCTATGGCTACACCTTC
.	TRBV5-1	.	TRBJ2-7	CASSGGFAGTTYEQYF	TGCGCCAGCAGCGGAGGGTTTGCTGGCACAACCTACGAGCAGTACTTC
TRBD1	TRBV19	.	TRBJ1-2	CASSTTGQSFYGYTF	TGTGCCAGTAGTACGACGGGACAGAGTTTTTATGGCTACACCTTC
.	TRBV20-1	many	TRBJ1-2	CSARDLLGQTANYGYTF	TGCAGTGCTAGAGATTTGCTAGGACAAACCGCAAACTATGGCTACACCTTC
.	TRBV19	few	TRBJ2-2	CASSLPTYTGELFF	TGTGCCAGTAGTCTCCCGACATACACCGGGGAGCTGTTTTTT
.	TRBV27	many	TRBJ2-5	CATRGPQYF	TGTGCCACCCGGGGTCCCCAGTACTTC